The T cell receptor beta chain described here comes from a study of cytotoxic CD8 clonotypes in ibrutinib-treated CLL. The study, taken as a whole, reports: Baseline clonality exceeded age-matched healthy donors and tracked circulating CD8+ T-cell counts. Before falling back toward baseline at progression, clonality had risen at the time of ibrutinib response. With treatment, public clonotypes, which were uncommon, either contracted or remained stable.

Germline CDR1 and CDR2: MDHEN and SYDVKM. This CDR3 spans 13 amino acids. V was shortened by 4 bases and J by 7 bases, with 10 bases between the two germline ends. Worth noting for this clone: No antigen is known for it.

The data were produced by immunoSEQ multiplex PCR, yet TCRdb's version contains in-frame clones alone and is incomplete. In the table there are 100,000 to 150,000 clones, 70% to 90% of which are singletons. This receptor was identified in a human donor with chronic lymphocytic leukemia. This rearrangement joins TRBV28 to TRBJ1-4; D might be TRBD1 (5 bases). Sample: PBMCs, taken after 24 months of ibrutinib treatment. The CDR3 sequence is CASSYQGSEKLFF. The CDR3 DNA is TGTGCCAGCAGTTACCAGGGAAGTGAAAAACTGTTTTTT.